This T cell receptor beta chain was sequenced for a study of vaccination effects on CD4 cells after COVID-19. Findings and limits, study-wide: Of the vaccine-induced clones from healthy vaccinees, merely 1 of 255 recognized common cold coronaviruses as well.

Within the ViraFEST assay, antigen-specific CD4+ T cells underwent expansion with viral peptide pools prior to sequencing. Isolation of CD4+ T cells took place after approximately 10 days of culture. It was two doses of either the BNT162b2 or mRNA-1273 vaccine that participants received. PBMC were cultured at fewer than 2.5 million per well with 8 to 10 IU/ml IL-2 and roughly 10 ug/ml peptides. The CDR3 length is 16 residues. V shed 2 bases and J shed 0 bases, with 11 bases lying between them. Germline lookup yields CDR1 MNHNY and CDR2 SVGAGI (reference sequence). The method was immunoSEQ multiplex PCR; TCRdb's version includes in-frame clones alone and lacks a portion of them. The sample carries about 66,000 clones, roughly 76% recorded once. This clone was seen more than once but under ten times. Antigen unknown.

Source: CD4+ T cells from PBMCs cultured with HCoV-OC43 spike peptides, taken after COVID-19 vaccination. Subset denoted: HCoV-OC43 spike overlapping peptide pool stimulation. The sequence was collected from a human donor who received a COVID-19 vaccine. This chain joins TRBV6-6 and TRBJ1-3, with D hard to call. CDR3: CASSYRAESSGNTIYF. In DNA, the CDR3 is TGTGCCAGCAGTTACAGGGCAGAGAGCTCTGGAAACACCATATATTTT.